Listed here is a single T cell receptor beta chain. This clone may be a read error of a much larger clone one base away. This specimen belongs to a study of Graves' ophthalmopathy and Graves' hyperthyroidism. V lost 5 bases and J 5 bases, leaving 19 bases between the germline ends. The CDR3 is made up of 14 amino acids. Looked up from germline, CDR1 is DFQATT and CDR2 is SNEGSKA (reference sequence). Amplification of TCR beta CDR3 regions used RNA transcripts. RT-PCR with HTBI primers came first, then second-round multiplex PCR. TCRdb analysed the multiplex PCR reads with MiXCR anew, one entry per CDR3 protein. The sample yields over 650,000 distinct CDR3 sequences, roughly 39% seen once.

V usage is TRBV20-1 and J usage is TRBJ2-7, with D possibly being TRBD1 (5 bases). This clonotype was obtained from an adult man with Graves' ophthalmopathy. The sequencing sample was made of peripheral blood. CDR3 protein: CSAVPWRWGNEQYF. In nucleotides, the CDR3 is TGCAGTGCTGTCCCTTGGCGGTGGGGCAACGAGCAGTACTTC.